Presented here are 13 T cell receptor beta chains from one specimen sequenced in a study of T cells after posttransplantation cyclophosphamide. Sampled 1 year posttransplant, controls received myeloablative marrow transplants, methotrexate and a calcineurin inhibitor. TCRdb keeps only in-frame clones here, not all; method: immunoSEQ multiplex PCR. The sample holds 15,000 to 20,000 clones; around 80% are singletons and the top ten take about 2.8%. This sample comprised PBMCs, obtained 441 days after allogeneic stem cell transplant with calcineurin inhibitor and methotrexate. The receptors derive from a male patient between 25 and 40 years old who received an allogeneic stem cell transplant from an unrelated donor, was CMV-positive, and had acute and chronic GVHD. The T cells may partly be graft donor cells.

This clone was detected only a few times. DNA of the CDR3: TGTGCCACCAGCAGAAGTAAAGGACTAGCGGGAGGGGGGGCGCCCTACGAGCAGTACTTC. Protein: CATSRSKGLAGGGAPYEQYF. The rearrangement uses TRBV15 and TRBJ2-7; TRBD2 agrees at 15 bases. The CDR3 spans 20 residues. From germline, CDR1 is LNHNV and CDR2 YYDKDF (reference sequence). J gave up 2 bases and V 2 bases, and 13 bases lay outside the gene matches.

V is TRBV9 and J is TRBJ1-1, with 10 bases matching TRBD1. V shed 3 bases, J shed 1 base, and the junction held 0 bases outside the gene matches. CDR1 and CDR2 from the germline V gene are SGDLS and YYNGEE. The length of the CDR3 is 14 residues. This chain's CDR3 is CASSGQGANTEAFF. The CDR3, as DNA: TGTGCCAGCAGCGGACAGGGGGCGAACACTGAAGCTTTCTTT.

The V and J genes are TRBV4-3 and TRBJ1-1; D unclear. Germline assignment: CDR1 LGHNA and CDR2 YSLEER. Trimming stripped 0 bases from V and 4 bases from J, with 12 bases between. This CDR3 is built from 15 residues. The CDR3 loop reads CASSQDTAESTEAFF. CDR3 sequence (DNA): TGCGCCAGCAGCCAAGATACGGCGGAGAGCACTGAAGCTTTCTTT.

This chain joins TRBV7-6 and TRBJ1-2; D is perhaps TRBD1 (6 bases). CDR3 length: 16 residues. V dropped 6 bases and J dropped 6 bases, with 23 bases sitting between them. Germline assignment: CDR1 SGHVS and CDR2 FNYEAQ. CDR3 residues: CASSRGGSGARDGYTF. CDR3 nucleotides: TGTGCCAGCAGTCGCGGCGGTTCAGGGGCCCGGGATGGCTACACCTTC.

The V and J genes are TRBV15 and TRBJ2-5, with TRBD2 identical over 9 bases. This CDR3 has 17 amino acids. V gave up 0 bases and J gave up 5 bases; unmatched junction bases: 10. Germline-derived CDR1 and CDR2 are LNHNV and YYDKDF (reference sequence). The CDR3 spells CATSRDRMAGGLETQYF. The CDR3 DNA reads TGTGCCACCAGCAGAGATCGTATGGCGGGAGGGTTGGAGACCCAGTACTTC.

This clone was detected a few times. The J gene is TRBJ2-1, the V gene TRBV30; TRBD2 matches 7 bases. CDR3 length: 13 amino acids. J was trimmed by 7 bases and V by 5 bases; bases with no gene match: 8. Germline CDR1 GTSNPN, CDR2 SVGIG (reference sequence). CDR3 sequence: CAWSPGRYNEQFF. The CDR3 nucleotides are TGTGCCTGGTCTCCCGGGAGGTATAATGAGCAGTTCTTC.

The chain combines TRBV6-6 with TRBJ2-1; 11 bases are shared with TRBD2. This CDR3 comprises 15 residues. V lost 5 bases to trimming and J lost 8 bases; unmatched junction nucleotides: 8. Germline lookup yields CDR1 MNHNY and CDR2 SVGAGI (reference sequence). The DNA for the CDR3 is TGTGCCAGCAGTCATCTGGTAGCGGGAGGGCATGAGCAGTTCTTC. This encodes CASSHLVAGGHEQFF.

This chain links TRBV5-1 with TRBJ2-2; D perhaps matches TRBD1 (5 bases). The V gene's germline CDR1 is SGHRS and CDR2 YFSETQ. Trimming took off 1 base at V and 1 base at J, with 8 bases between the two ends. The CDR3 length is 15 residues. The DNA for the CDR3 is TGCGCCAGCAGCTTGAGGCAGGGGAACACCGGGGAGCTGTTTTTT. It is translated as CASSLRQGNTGELFF.

V gene TRBV18 combines with J gene TRBJ1-3; 12 bases map to TRBD1. The germline gives CDR1 KGHSH, CDR2 LQKENI. The CDR3 totals 18 residues. Losses at the gene ends were 2 bases for V and 0 bases for J; bases not matched to a gene: 5. This chain's CDR3 is CASSPTGTGGNSGNTIYF. The CDR3 coding sequence is TGTGCCAGCTCACCAACCGGGACAGGGGGCAACTCTGGAAACACCATATATTTT. Full variable domain (rest looked up from reference TRBV18 and TRBJ1-3): NAGVMQNPRHLVRRRGQEARLRCSPMKGHSHVYWYRQLPEEGLKFMVYLQKENIIDESGMPKERFSAEFPKEGPSILRIQQVVRGDSAAYFCASSPTGTGGNSGNTIYFGEGSWLTVV.

In this sample, this clone turned up once. V gene TRBV2 combines with J gene TRBJ1-2; weak D call: TRBD1 (5 bases). The CDR3 loop spans 12 amino acids. Germline V gene lookup returns CDR1 SNHLY and CDR2 FYNNEI. V lost 6 bases and J 5 bases, leaving 10 bases between the germline ends. CDR3 sequence: CASSMTAYGYTF. The DNA for the CDR3 is TGTGCCAGCAGCATGACAGCATATGGCTACACCTTC.

This clone appeared a single time. This CDR3 is CASSRGAGEPRENEQFF. CDR3 sequence (DNA): TGTGCCAGTAGTCGTGGAGCGGGAGAACCCCGAGAGAATGAGCAGTTCTTC. The chain has TRBV19 and TRBJ2-1; 8 nucleotides agree with TRBD2. The CDR3 is 17 amino acids. Germline CDR1 is LNHDA and CDR2 is SQIVND (reference sequence). Losses at the gene ends were 5 bases for V and 7 bases for J; bases not matched to a gene: 16.

The rearrangement uses TRBV28 and TRBJ2-3; 7 bases agree with TRBD2. Germline CDR1 reads MDHEN; CDR2 reads SYDVKM. Losses at the gene ends were 3 bases for V and 0 bases for J; bases not matched to a gene: 3. The CDR3 runs to 15 residues. CDR3 nucleotides: TGTGCCAGCAGTTTGGGCGGGAGTAGCACAGATACGCAGTATTTT. The encoded protein is CASSLGGSSTDTQYF.

The chain employs TRBV5-1 and TRBJ1-5; D may be TRBD1 (6 bases). V gave up 4 bases and J gave up 0 bases, with 17 bases separating them. The germline V gene encodes CDR1 SGHRS and CDR2 YFSETQ. The CDR3 runs to 17 residues. The CDR3 nucleotides are TGCGCCAGCAGCCCAGGATGGGGGCTGAATAGCAATCAGCCCCAGCATTTT. It encodes CASSPGWGLNSNQPQHF.